A single sample gave rise to the 13 T cell receptor beta chains below, sequenced in a study. In TCRdb, the RT-PCR reads were re-called with MiXCR into one record per CDR3 protein. The sample lists about 680,000 distinct CDR3 sequences; 12% to 15% were seen once. The sequenced sample was memory CD4+ T cells from blood. These receptors were taken from a female donor in good health, serving as a healthy control.

This clonotype was observed at least ten times. The junction and the germline gene differ at one end; a read error may be behind it. The V call is TRBV5-1, the J call TRBJ1-5, with a weak D call TRBD1 (5 bases). The germline CDR1 and CDR2 sequences are SGHRS and YFSETQ. This CDR3 has 15 residues. CDR3 loop: CASSLSGDSNQPQHF. The CDR3 region has the DNA TGTGCCAGCAGTTTATCGGGGGATAGCAATCAGCCCCAGCATTTT.

The chain uses TRBV2 and TRBJ1-5; a weak D match, TRBD1 (6 bases). V dropped 4 bases and J dropped 5 bases, with 12 bases sitting between them. CDR1 SNHLY and CDR2 FYNNEI come from the germline V gene. The CDR3 is 14 residues long. The CDR3 protein is CASSVEQGDQPQHF. CDR3 nucleotide sequence: TGTGCCAGCAGTGTCGAACAGGGAGATCAGCCCCAGCATTTT.

This clonotype was counted ten times or more. The genes are TRBV28 and TRBJ2-5, with D possibly being TRBD1 (6 bases). The CDR3 covers 18 residues. V was shortened by 10 bases and J by 1 base, with 28 bases between the two germline ends. CDR1 and CDR2 (germline): MDHEN, SYDVKM. The CDR3 protein is CATRGPYQIDRSQETQYF. CDR3 sequence (DNA): TGTGCCACCCGGGGACCTTACCAGATCGACAGGTCCCAAGAGACCCAGTACTTC.

The chain recombines TRBV7-3 with TRBJ2-3; D tentatively reads TRBD1 or TRBD2 (6 bases each). The CDR3 covers 13 residues. V lost 5 bases to trimming and J lost 5 bases, with 11 bases between them. Germline CDR1 SGHTA, CDR2 FQGTGA. The CDR3 reads CASSRGRVDTQYF. CDR3 DNA: TGTGCCAGCAGCCGGGGGCGGGTAGATACGCAGTATTTT. Full variable domain (remainder filled in from reference TRBV7-3 and TRBJ2-3): GAGVSQTPSNKVTEKGKYVELRCDPISGHTALYWYRQSLGQGPEFLIYFQGTGAADDSGLPNDRFFAVRPEGSVSTLKIQRTERGDSAVYLCASSRGRVDTQYFGPGTRLTVL.

This chain links TRBV28 with TRBJ2-4; D gene unclear. CDR3 length equals 13 residues. Trimming took 2 bases from V and 9 from J, leaving 11 bases between them. The germline gives CDR1 MDHEN, CDR2 SYDVKM. The DNA for the CDR3 is TGTGCCAGCAGTTTAAATTTGAGGACCATTCAGTACTTC. Its protein product is CASSLNLRTIQYF.

The chain uses TRBV7-9 and TRBJ1-6; a possible D gene is TRBD1 (5 bases). CDR1 is SEHNR, CDR2 FQNEAQ, per germline (reference sequence). The CDR3 has 14 amino acids. Deletions cut 5 bases from V and 5 bases from J, with 10 bases between. This chain's CDR3 is CASSHDRDNSPLHF. CDR3 nucleotides: TGTGCCAGCAGCCATGACAGAGATAATTCACCCCTCCACTTT.

At least ten counts were recorded for this clonotype. The V and J genes are TRBV20-1 and TRBJ1-2, with 7 positions matching TRBD1. The CDR3 sequence is 13 residues long. V shed 6 bases, J shed 4 bases, and the junction held 8 bases outside the gene matches. CDR1 DFQATT and CDR2 SNEGSKA come from the germline V gene (reference sequence). The CDR3 nucleotides are TGCAGTGCCGAGGGGGACAGATCCTATGGCTACACCTTC. Its translation is CSAEGDRSYGYTF.

The V call is TRBV6-5, the J call TRBJ2-3, with unresolved D. The CDR3 extends over 14 amino acids. Germline V gene sequence: CDR1 MNHEY, CDR2 SVGAGI. The V gene lost 6 bases and the J gene lost 1 base, with 11 bases spanning the gap. CDR3 in amino acids: CASSPQRRTDTQYF. The CDR3 region has the DNA TGTGCCAGCAGCCCCCAGAGGCGCACAGATACGCAGTATTTT.

The chain is built from TRBV10-3 and TRBJ1-5, with unresolved D. V shed 2 bases and J shed 3 bases, with 11 bases lying between them. From germline, CDR1 is ENHRY and CDR2 SYGVKD. The CDR3 has 15 residues. CDR3 nucleotides: TGTGCCATCAGTGAGAAGACCGGACCCAATCAGCCCCAGCATTTT. Translation gives CAISEKTGPNQPQHF.

The chain is built from TRBV27 and TRBJ1-2, with D perhaps TRBD1 (6 bases). CDR1 MNHEY and CDR2 SMNVEV come from the germline V gene (reference sequence). Trimming pared 1 base from V and 3 bases from J, leaving 12 bases between. CDR3 length: 15 residues. The CDR3 DNA follows: TGTGCCAGCAGTTTATACAGGGAAGGTGACTATGGCTACACCTTC. Protein: CASSLYREGDYGYTF.

This clonotype was recorded a few times. The chain links TRBV6-4 to TRBJ2-5; the match to TRBD2 covers 8 bases. CDR1 and CDR2 from the germline V gene are MRHNA and SNTAGT. Trimming removed 4 bases from V and 1 base from J; junction bases left unmatched: 8. The CDR3 is made up of 16 amino acids. The CDR3 is CASSGPKRESQETQYF. CDR3 DNA: TGTGCCAGCAGTGGTCCCAAGCGGGAGAGCCAAGAGACCCAGTACTTC.

This clonotype was observed a handful of times. This rearrangement joins TRBV5-5 to TRBJ1-5; D gene unclear. The CDR3 length is 14 residues. Trimming removed 7 bases at V and 2 bases at J, with 13 bases between. The germline V gene encodes CDR1 SGHKS and CDR2 YYEKEE (reference sequence). CDR3 nucleotides: TGTGCCAGCGGGGAATGGGTCGGCAATCAGCCCCAGCATTTT. Its protein product is CASGEWVGNQPQHF.

This clonotype was counted a few times. V is TRBV5-1 and J is TRBJ2-7; a possible D gene is TRBD2 (5 bases). Trimming took 3 bases from V and 5 from J, leaving 15 bases between them. This CDR3 is 14 amino acids long. Germline V gene data show CDR1 as SGHRS and CDR2 as YFSETQ. The CDR3 sequence: CASSWARGVNEQYF. The CDR3, as DNA: TGCGCCAGCAGCTGGGCTCGGGGTGTAAACGAGCAGTACTTC.